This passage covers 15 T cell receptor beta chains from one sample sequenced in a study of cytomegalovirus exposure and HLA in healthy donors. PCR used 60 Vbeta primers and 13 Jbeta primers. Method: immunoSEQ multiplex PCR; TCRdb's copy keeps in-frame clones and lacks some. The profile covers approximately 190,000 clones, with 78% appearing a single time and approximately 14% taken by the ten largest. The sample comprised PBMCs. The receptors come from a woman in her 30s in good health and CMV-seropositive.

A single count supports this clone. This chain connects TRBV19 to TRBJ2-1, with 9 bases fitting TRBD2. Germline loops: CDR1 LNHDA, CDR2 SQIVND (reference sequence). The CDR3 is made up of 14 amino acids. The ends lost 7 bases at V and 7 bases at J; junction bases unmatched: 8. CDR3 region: CASMGLAQGNEQFF. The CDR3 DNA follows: TGTGCCAGTATGGGACTAGCACAGGGGAATGAGCAGTTCTTC.

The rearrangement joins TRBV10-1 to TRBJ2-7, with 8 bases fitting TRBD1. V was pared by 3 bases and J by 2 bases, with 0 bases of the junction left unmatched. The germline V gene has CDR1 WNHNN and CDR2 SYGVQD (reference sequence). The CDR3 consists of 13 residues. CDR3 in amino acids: CASSEQGAYEQYF. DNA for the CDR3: TGCGCCAGCAGTGAACAGGGGGCCTACGAGCAGTACTTC.

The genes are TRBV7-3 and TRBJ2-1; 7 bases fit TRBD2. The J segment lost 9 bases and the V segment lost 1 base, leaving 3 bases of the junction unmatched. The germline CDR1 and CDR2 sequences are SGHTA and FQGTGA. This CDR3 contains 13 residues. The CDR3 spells CASSLSGSVEQFF. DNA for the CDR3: TGTGCCAGCAGCTTAAGCGGGAGTGTTGAGCAGTTCTTC.

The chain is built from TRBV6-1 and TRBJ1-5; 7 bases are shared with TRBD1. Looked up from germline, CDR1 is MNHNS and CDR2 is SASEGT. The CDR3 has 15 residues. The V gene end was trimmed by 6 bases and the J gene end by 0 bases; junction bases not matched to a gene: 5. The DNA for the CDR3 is TGTGCCAGCAGGGGGACAGCGTTTAGCAATCAGCCCCAGCATTTT. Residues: CASRGTAFSNQPQHF.

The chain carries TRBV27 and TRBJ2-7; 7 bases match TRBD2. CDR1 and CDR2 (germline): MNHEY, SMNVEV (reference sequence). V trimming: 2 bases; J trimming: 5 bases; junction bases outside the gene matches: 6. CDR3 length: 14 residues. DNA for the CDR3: TGTGCCAGCAGTTTAGTCGCGGGAGTTAACGAGCAGTACTTC. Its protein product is CASSLVAGVNEQYF.

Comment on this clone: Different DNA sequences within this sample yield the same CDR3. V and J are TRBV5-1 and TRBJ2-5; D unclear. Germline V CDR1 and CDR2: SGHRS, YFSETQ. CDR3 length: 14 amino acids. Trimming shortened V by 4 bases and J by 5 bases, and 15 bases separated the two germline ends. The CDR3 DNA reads TGCGCCAGCAGCCACACAGAGCCCCGGGAGACCCAGTACTTC. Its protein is CASSHTEPRETQYF.

CDR3 in amino acids: CASSEHYEQFF. The CDR3 DNA reads as TGTGCCAGCAGTGAACACTATGAGCAGTTCTTC. The chain has TRBV6-1 and TRBJ2-1; no firm D call. The length of the CDR3 is 11 residues. V shed 2 bases and J shed 8 bases, with 4 bases lying between them. The germline CDR1 and CDR2 sequences are MNHNS and SASEGT.

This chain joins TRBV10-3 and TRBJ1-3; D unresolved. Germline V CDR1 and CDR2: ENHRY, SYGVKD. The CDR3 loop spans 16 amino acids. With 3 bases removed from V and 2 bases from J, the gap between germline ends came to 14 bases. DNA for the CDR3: TGTGCCATCAGTGACCCGACCGAGGCCCCTGGAAACACCATATATTTT. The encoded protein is CAISDPTEAPGNTIYF.

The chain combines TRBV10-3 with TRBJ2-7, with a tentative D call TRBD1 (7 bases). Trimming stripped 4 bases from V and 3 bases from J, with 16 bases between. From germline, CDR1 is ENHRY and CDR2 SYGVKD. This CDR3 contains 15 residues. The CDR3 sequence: CAISGVEGALYEQYF. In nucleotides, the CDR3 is TGTGCCATCAGTGGGGTGGAGGGGGCACTCTACGAGCAGTACTTC.

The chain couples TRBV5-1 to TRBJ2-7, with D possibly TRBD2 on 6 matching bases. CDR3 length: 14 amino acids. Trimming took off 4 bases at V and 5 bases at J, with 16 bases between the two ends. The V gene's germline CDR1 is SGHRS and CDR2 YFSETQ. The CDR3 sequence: CASSPEGDFDEQYF. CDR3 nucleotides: TGCGCCAGCAGCCCGGAGGGAGATTTCGACGAGCAGTACTTC.

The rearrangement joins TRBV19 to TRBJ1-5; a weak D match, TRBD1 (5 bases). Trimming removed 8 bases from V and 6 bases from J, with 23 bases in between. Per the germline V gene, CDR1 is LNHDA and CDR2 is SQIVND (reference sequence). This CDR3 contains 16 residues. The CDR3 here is CASLPQPQGRGQPQHF. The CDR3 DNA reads TGTGCCAGTCTCCCCCAACCGCAGGGAAGGGGTCAGCCCCAGCATTTT.

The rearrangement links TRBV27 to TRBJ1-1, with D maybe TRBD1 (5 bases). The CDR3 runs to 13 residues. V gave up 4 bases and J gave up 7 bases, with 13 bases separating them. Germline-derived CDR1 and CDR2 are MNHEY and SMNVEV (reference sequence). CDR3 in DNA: TGTGCCAGCAGTTCCGCGGGGGTGGGTGAAGCTTTCTTT. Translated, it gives CASSSAGVGEAFF.

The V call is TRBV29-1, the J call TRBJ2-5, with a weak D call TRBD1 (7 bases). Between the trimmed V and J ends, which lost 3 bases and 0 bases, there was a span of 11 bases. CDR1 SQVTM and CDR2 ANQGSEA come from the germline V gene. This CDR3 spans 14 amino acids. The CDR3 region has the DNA TGCAGCGTTGACGGCGGGACAGACCAAGAGACCCAGTACTTC. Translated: CSVDGGTDQETQYF.

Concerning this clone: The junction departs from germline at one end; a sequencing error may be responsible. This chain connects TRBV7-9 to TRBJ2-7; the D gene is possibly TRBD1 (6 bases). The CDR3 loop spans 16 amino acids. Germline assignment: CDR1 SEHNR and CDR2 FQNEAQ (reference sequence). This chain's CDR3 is CSSSPEVVYRAHEQYF. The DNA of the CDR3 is TGTTCCAGCAGCCCAGAGGTCGTTTACAGGGCACACGAGCAGTACTTC. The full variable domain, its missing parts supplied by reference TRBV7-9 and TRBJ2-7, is DTGVSQNPRHKITKRGQNVTFRCDPISEHNRLYWYRQTLGQGPEFLTYFQNEAQLEKSRLLSDRFSAERPKGSFSTLEIQRTEQGDSAMYLCSSSPEVVYRAHEQYFGPGTRLTVT.

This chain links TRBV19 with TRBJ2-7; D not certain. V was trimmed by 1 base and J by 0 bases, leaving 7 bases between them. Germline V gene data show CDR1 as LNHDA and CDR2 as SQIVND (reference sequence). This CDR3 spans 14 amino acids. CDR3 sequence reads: CASSIVRGSYEQYF. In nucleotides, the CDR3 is TGTGCCAGTAGTATAGTCCGCGGCTCCTACGAGCAGTACTTC.